This T cell receptor beta chain was retrieved from a study of monozygotic twins with inflammatory bowel disease. General study findings and limits: Healthy co-twins showed greater TCRbeta diversity (inverse Simpson) than IBD patients.

As regards this clonotype: Its cognate antigen is unknown.

From the 5' RACE reads, TCRdb lists one entry per CDR3 protein and no DNA. The repertoire shows 300,000 to 450,000 distinct CDR3 sequences; the top ten hold roughly 2.6%. Germline CDR1 SGHRS, CDR2 YFSETQ. This CDR3 is 14 amino acids long. The specimen was blood. This TCR derives from a human donor with ulcerative colitis or Crohn's disease, or a healthy co-twin of an affected twin (not recorded which). V and J are TRBV5-1 and TRBJ1-6; TCRdb returns TRBD1, unconfirmable since there is no DNA. The chain's CDR3 is CASSNGTGNSPLHF.